This T cell receptor beta chain was sequenced in a study of tumor-infiltrating lymphocytes in primary liver carcinoma. The template, 500 ng total RNA, yielded TCR beta cDNA made with a constant-region primer. TCR beta libraries came from three nested multiplex PCR rounds using slightly modified ARM-PCR. TCRdb called the multiplex PCR reads again in MiXCR, with one record for every CDR3 protein. Here the sample spans about 64,000 distinct CDR3 sequences, about two thirds being singletons. DNA and RNA were both co-extracted from about 19-30 mg of bulk tissue that had not been sorted. This clonotype was seen only a few times. The sequenced material came from liver tumor tissue from sampling region 4. Subset denoted: tumor region T4, right-lateral pole. This receptor was obtained from a man aged 40-50 years with primary liver carcinoma and hepatitis B virus infection.

CDR3 coding DNA: TGTGCCAGCGGAAATCAGGGGGCGGCTAATGAAAAACTGTTTTTT. Translating gives CASGNQGAANEKLFF. The J gene is TRBJ1-4, the V gene TRBV28; 8 bases map to TRBD1. In germline, CDR1 is MDHEN, CDR2 SYDVKM. The CDR3 is made up of 15 amino acids. With V trimmed by 8 bases and J by 3 bases, 8 bases remained unmatched.